Listed here are 17 T cell receptor beta chains from one sample, sequenced in a study of blood T cells in healthy people across ages. Next came a second PCR, run for roughly 6 to 11 cycles, which used a sample-barcoded 5' primer along with a J-beta primer mix. TCRdb passed the 5' RACE reads through MiXCR, listing each CDR3 protein once. The sample includes about 1.1 million distinct CDR3 sequences, around two fifths of them seen just once. Sequencing input: blood. The receptors shown here come from a man between 18 and 29 years old in good health.

The J gene is TRBJ2-5, the V gene TRBV6-2 or TRBV6-3; TRBD2 matches at 9 bases. V gave up 6 bases and J gave up 2 bases; unmatched junction bases: 10. The CDR3 has 16 amino acids. Germline V gives CDR1 MNHEY, CDR2 SVGEGT. In DNA form, the CDR3 reads TGTGCCAGCAGCTCCAACAGACTAGCGGAGCAAGAGACCCAGTACTTC. This sequence encodes CASSSNRLAEQETQYF.

This clonotype was observed a handful of times. V gene TRBV5-1 combines with J gene TRBJ2-1, with 10 bases fitting TRBD2. The CDR3 is 13 residues long. With 4 bases clipped from V and 7 bases from J, the junction kept 2 bases outside the gene matches. Germline V gives CDR1 SGHRS, CDR2 YFSETQ. In DNA form, the CDR3 reads TGCGCCAGCAGCCCGGGACTAGCGAATGAGCAGTTCTTC. Translated, it gives CASSPGLANEQFF.

This clonotype was detected a few times. The chain carries TRBV4-1 and TRBJ2-1; 9 bases align to TRBD2. With the DNA end fitting TRBJ2-7 better, the J assignment may be wrong. Germline CDR1 is MGHRA and CDR2 is YSYEKL. This CDR3 has 17 residues. This chain's CDR3 is CASSQGLAGTSYNEQYF. CDR3 bases: TGCGCCAGCAGCCAAGGCCTAGCGGGGACCTCCTACAATGAGCAGTACTTC.

The chain recombines TRBV20-1 with TRBJ2-7; TRBD2 matches at 13 bases. The V and J ends lost 5 bases and 7 bases, in that order; junction bases with no gene match: 11. Germline V lookup: CDR1 DFQATT, CDR2 SNEGSKA (reference sequence). The CDR3 is made up of 15 amino acids. DNA for the CDR3: TGCAGTGCTCCGACTAGCGGGGGGCCAGACAATGAGCAGTACTTC. This sequence encodes CSAPTSGGPDNEQYF.

The V and J genes are TRBV7-2 and TRBJ2-3, with D unresolved. V lost 5 bases and J lost 1, with 19 bases in between. This CDR3 is built from 17 residues. The germline CDR1 and CDR2 sequences are SGHTA and FQGNSA. Here the CDR3 DNA reads TGTGCCAGCAGCCCCACCGCTTTGGCGGCCGGCACAGATACGCAGTATTTT. Amino acid sequence: CASSPTALAAGTDTQYF.

This clonotype was found a few times. V is TRBV4-3 and J is TRBJ1-2; 8 bases fit TRBD1. V lost 4 bases and J lost 4; bases outside the gene matches: 5. The CDR3 runs 14 residues. Per the germline V gene, CDR1 is LGHNA and CDR2 is YSLEER. The CDR3: CASSRDRGRYGYTF. For the CDR3, the DNA is TGCGCCAGCAGCCGCGACAGGGGACGCTATGGCTACACCTTC.

This clonotype was observed a handful of times. The rearrangement joins TRBV20-1 to TRBJ1-2; 7 bases align to TRBD1. With 6 bases clipped from V and 5 bases from J, the junction kept 6 bases outside the gene matches. This CDR3 has 12 amino acids. Germline CDR1 DFQATT, CDR2 SNEGSKA (reference sequence). The CDR3 DNA reads TGCAGTGCCCTCCCAGGGGGGTATGGCTACACCTTC. It translates to CSALPGGYGYTF.

In DNA, the CDR3 is TGTGCCAGCAGACCACAGGGCATGGGTGAAAAACTGTTTTTT. Translated: CASRPQGMGEKLFF. The chain carries TRBV6-5 and TRBJ1-4, with TRBD1 as a possible D gene (6 bases). Trimming pared 6 bases from V and 7 bases from J, leaving 15 bases between. The V gene's germline CDR1 is MNHEY and CDR2 SVGAGI. This CDR3 contains 14 residues.

Ten or more counts support this clonotype. This chain links TRBV5-1 with TRBJ2-7; D not certain. V lost 2 bases and J lost 2, with 14 bases in between. The CDR3 runs 15 residues. The germline gives CDR1 SGHRS, CDR2 YFSETQ. The CDR3: CASSFSAGRTYEQYF. The DNA of the CDR3 is TGCGCCAGCAGCTTTTCGGCAGGTAGGACCTACGAGCAGTACTTC.

This clonotype was detected only a few times. V gene TRBV16 combines with J gene TRBJ2-3, with no clear D. Germline V gene data show CDR1 as KGHSY and CDR2 as FQNENV. The CDR3 runs 12 residues. Deletions cut 10 bases from V and 5 bases from J, with 13 bases between. The CDR3 here is CAIPNIRDTQYF. In nucleotides, the CDR3 is TGTGCCATCCCCAATATCCGAGATACGCAGTATTTT.

This clonotype was seen only a few times. The V call is TRBV28, the J call TRBJ2-1; D possibly corresponds to TRBD1 (6 bases). The germline V and J ends were trimmed by 2 bases and 4 bases, with 21 bases remaining between them. The germline gives CDR1 MDHEN, CDR2 SYDVKM. This CDR3 is 18 amino acids long. The DNA of the CDR3 is TGTGCCAGCAGTTTAATCTCCCCTGGACAGCGTGGGTACAATGAGCAGTTCTTC. This gives the protein CASSLISPGQRGYNEQFF.

This clonotype was seen only a few times. This rearrangement joins TRBV6-2 or TRBV6-3 to TRBJ1-5; 8 bases match TRBD1. With V trimmed by 2 bases and J by 3 bases, 3 bases remained unmatched. The CDR3 is made up of 15 amino acids. The germline V gene encodes CDR1 MNHEY and CDR2 SVGEGT. The chain's CDR3 is CASSYGQGYNQPQHF. CDR3 nucleotide sequence: TGTGCCAGCAGTTACGGACAGGGCTACAATCAGCCCCAGCATTTT.

This clonotype was picked up many times. V and J are TRBV29-1 and TRBJ2-1; D uncertain. This CDR3 is 12 amino acids long. V was clipped by 5 bases and J by 4 bases, with 9 bases between them. CDR1 is SQVTM and CDR2 is ANQGSEA in the germline V gene. The CDR3 DNA reads TGCAGCGTTCCCGAGAAGTACAATGAGCAGTTCTTC. Protein: CSVPEKYNEQFF.

The chain carries TRBV6-1 and TRBJ2-3; the match to TRBD2 covers 8 bases. The CDR3 extends over 15 amino acids. The junction had 3 bases not matched to a gene; V was cut back by 4 bases and J by 0 bases. The germline V gene encodes CDR1 MNHNS and CDR2 SASEGT. CDR3 nucleotide sequence: TGTGCCAGCAGTGCAGAGCGGGGGAGCACAGATACGCAGTATTTT. This encodes CASSAERGSTDTQYF.

About this clonotype itself: Sequence at one end of the junction differs from germline and may be a read error. The chain recombines TRBV20-1 with TRBJ2-2, with 7 bases that match TRBD1. The germline CDR1 and CDR2 sequences are DFQATT and SNEGSKA (reference sequence). This CDR3 is built from 15 residues. CDR3 sequence: CSTSSPGQHTGELFF. DNA for the CDR3: TGCAGTACTAGTTCTCCGGGACAGCACACCGGGGAGCTGTTTTTT.

The rearrangement links TRBV15 to TRBJ1-1, with a weak D call TRBD1 (5 bases). The CDR3 spans 15 residues. Deletions cut 3 bases from V and 0 bases from J, with 11 bases between. The V gene's germline CDR1 is LNHNV and CDR2 YYDKDF (reference sequence). Here the CDR3 DNA reads TGTGCCACCAGCAGGTCGGGACGGGTGAACACTGAAGCTTTCTTT. The encoded protein is CATSRSGRVNTEAFF. The full variable domain, completed using reference TRBV15 and TRBJ1-1, is DAMVIQNPRYQVTQFGKPVTLSCSQTLNHNVMYWYQQKSSQAPKLLFHYYDKDFNNEADTPDNFQSRRPNTSFCFLDIRSPGLGDTAMYLCATSRSGRVNTEAFFGQGTRLTVV.

Of note for this clonotype: This clone may be a read error of a much larger clone one base away. This chain connects TRBV10-3 to TRBJ2-3; D is uncertain. The germline V gene has CDR1 ENHRY and CDR2 SYGVKD. The CDR3 spans 13 residues. The CDR3 loop is CTITLESTDTQYF. Here the CDR3 DNA reads TGTACCATCACGTTGGAGAGCACAGATACGCAGTATTTT.